This T cell receptor beta chain was recovered during a study of CD8 T cells in ankylosing spondylitis (dated 2017 in TCRdb). Some background on the complete study: The study profiled T cell receptor beta repertoires in healthy donors and ankylosing spondylitis patients to find disease-linked TCR variants. The whole study cohort included over 85 healthy donors and 20 to 25 ankylosing spondylitis patients. Samples of peripheral blood were taken, and for ankylosing spondylitis patients, synovial fluid was collected as well.

Sequenced on an Illumina HiSeq 2500. Quantitative 5'-RACE with molecular barcodes was used to prepare TCR beta libraries. From the authors' description of their analysis: To identify disease-linked TCR variants, a new computational method was used, one built on a probabilistic model of VDJ rearrangement. TCRdb ran its own pipeline on the public reads, namely fastp trimming at Q25 and MiXCR clone calling, and kept in-frame beta chains. Rows matching on CDR3 protein sequence are summarized as one entry with the most common DNA and genes. These V and J calls originate from TCRdb's pipeline instead of the authors' own analysis. Here the sample has some 840,000 distinct CDR3 sequences; about an eighth occur a single time. Together, the top ten hold roughly 0.51% of the sample. The investigation overall reported the following: Some TCR beta motif variants had previously been reported in synovial fluid and blood of reactive arthritis patients, which suggested common disease-initiation mechanisms. The disease-linked clones showed a CD8+ phenotype and occurred at relatively low frequencies in peripheral blood. Significant enrichment of the disease-linked clones was reported in matched synovial fluid samples from ankylosing spondylitis patients. A TCR beta motif made up of seven or eight highly homologous amino acid variants appeared to be characteristic of blood from ankylosing spondylitis patients.

CDR1 and CDR2 were assigned from the germline V gene as LGHNA and YNFKEQ. The CDR3 contains 13 residues, cysteine and phenylalanine counted. This entry keeps only the CDR3 DNA: 39 bases, framed from base 1. V gives up 1 base and J gives up 4 bases, and the segment between their germline ends measures 7 bases. This clonotype was picked up many times. Its target antigen remains unknown. Per-base quality was not reported, and no clone a single base away is much larger than it. Sequenced input: blood, either unsorted or a sorted T cell fraction (not recorded which). This sequence uses TRBV4-2 and TRBJ1-1; the D gene cannot be named for sure. The origin of this receptor is a male donor with ankylosing spondylitis. The nucleotide sequence reads as follows: TGTGCCAGCAGCCAAGTGGAGGCCACTGAAGCTTTCTTT. Translation gives CASSQVEATEAFF.